This entry describes one T cell receptor beta chain. As yet, its antigen is unknown. The data originate from a study of persistence of HIV-infected CD4 T cells. Study-wide background: Anti-CD3/anti-CD28 stimulation activated a higher proportion of cells than antigen stimulation, with lower memory fraction.

The libraries were made with immunoSEQ version 4 in survey mode. Generated by immunoSEQ multiplex PCR, the TCRdb table keeps only in-frame clones and is missing some. The sample includes roughly 45,000 clones, about 90% of them seen just once. This nonspecific control used anti-CD3/anti-CD28 bead stimulation of CD4+ T cells. Sorting selected CD4+ T cells upregulating both CD40 ligand and CD69. Donors were HIV-1-infected adults who began suppressive ART during chronic infection. Anti-CD28/CD49d costimulation, CD40-blocking antibody and enfuvirtide were given to CD8-depleted PBMCs for about 18 hours. This CDR3 comprises 15 residues. From germline, CDR1 is MNHEY and CDR2 SVGAGI. J was trimmed by 2 bases and V by 6 bases; bases with no gene match: 8.

The chain has TRBV6-5 and TRBJ1-1, with 8 bases fitting TRBD1. The sequence was collected from an adult man with HIV who was CMV-seropositive. Here the sequenced sample was CD4+ T cells sorted from PBMCs after roughly 18-hour stimulation, taken from a patient who received antiretroviral therapy. As DNA, the CDR3 is TGTGCCAGCAGGCCGACAGGGGAGGCAAACACTGAAGCTTTCTTT. It encodes CASRPTGEANTEAFF.